The clone carrying this TCR beta chain was picked up many times. Antigen unknown. The data were taken from a study of regulatory T cells in long-lasting Graves disease. Study-level findings and limits: The study found TRBV28, TRBJ1-2 and TRBJ2-5 favored in persistent disease. The work looked only at peripheral blood and did not look at thyroid tissue.

The ends lost 5 bases at V and 6 bases at J; junction bases unmatched: 8. CDR3 length equals 15 residues. Germline V gives CDR1 MNHNS, CDR2 SASEGT. This sample's time point: newly diagnosed GD, antithyroid drugs for less than 3 months. The TCR library was prepared using RNA isolated from PBMCs. Guidelines of the American Thyroid Association were used to diagnose Graves' disease. Peripheral blood, approximately 9 milliliters per patient, was collected in EDTA tubes. Building of the TCR beta libraries involved iRepertoire HTBI primers and Arm-PCR of CDR3 regions. A single record per CDR3 protein comes from TCRdb applying MiXCR to the multiplex PCR reads. Of about 300,000 distinct CDR3 sequences in the sample, about a sixth were seen once.

Material: peripheral blood mononuclear cells (PBMCs), obtained at new diagnosis, from a patient treated with antithyroid drugs. The chain recombines TRBV6-1 with TRBJ2-2; 8 nucleotides line up with TRBD2. The TCR was taken from a female donor with Graves disease. Here the CDR3 reads CASSPSGSRAGELFF. The CDR3 DNA reads as TGTGCCAGCAGTCCGAGCGGGAGTAGGGCCGGGGAGCTGTTTTTT.